The rows below give T cell receptor beta chains drawn from one sample of a study of radiotherapy plus CTLA-4 blockade in lung cancer. Here immunoSEQ multiplex PCR was the method, and the copy in TCRdb shows in-frame clones only, minus some. The repertoire includes about 60,000 clones, 72% of them detected once, and about 9% sits in the top ten. Here the sequenced sample was peripheral blood, taken from a patient treated with radiotherapy plus ipilimumab. All receptors come from a human donor with non-small cell lung cancer whose response to radiotherapy plus ipilimumab could not be evaluated. Each CDR3 is given without its conserved first and last residue.

v_gene	j_gene	CDR3aa
TRBV7-9	TRBJ2-7	ASSWTGGQSAYEQY
TRBV6-1	TRBJ1-4	ASSEEGFRGEEKLF
TRBV6-6	TRBJ1-4	ASSYSSQEKLF
TRBV19	TRBJ1-6	ASRMSGSSYNSPLH
TRBV5-1	TRBJ2-3	ASKPAGSTDTQY
TRBV6-6	TRBJ1-6	ASSIATGNSPLH
TRBV19	TRBJ2-7	ASSIGSGYEQY
TRBV28	TRBJ1-5	ASSRSSGIIYQPQH
TRBV25-1	TRBJ1-3	ASSDHGSGNTIY
TRBV6-1	TRBJ2-1	ASSLLPGEHEQF
TRBV29-1	TRBJ1-2	SVEGQGAGYGYT
TRBV6-6	TRBJ1-6	ASSSFSYSPLH
TRBV11-2	TRBJ2-1	ASSFPRGSGGYNEQF
TRBV7-6	TRBJ2-3	ASSLGLAGATDTQY
TRBV19	TRBJ1-4	ASRPGWVNEKLF
TRBV5-1	TRBJ2-7	ASSLAGAGASYEQY
TRBV2	TRBJ1-6	ASKSQTAYNSPLH
TRBV7-2	TRBJ2-7	ASSLEASGAYEQY
TRBV4-2	TRBJ1-5	ASSQLDTSRETIVGAQPQH
TRBV4-1	TRBJ2-3	ASSLLGLAGTDTQY
TRBV28	TRBJ2-3	ASSLSTAQATQY
TRBV7-8	TRBJ2-3	ASSFVPGLAGEADTQY
TRBV5-4	TRBJ1-2	ASSLFDRGYGYT
TRBV6-4	TRBJ2-1	VSSEIGGRSSYNEQF